One and the same sample provided the 11 T cell receptor beta chains below, sequenced in a study of T cell responses to AZD1222 COVID-19 vaccine (dated by TCRdb to about 2021). In light of the paper, this sample's time point label describes: baseline before first vaccination. The method behind the library was the immunoSEQ multiplex PCR assay. In TCRdb, the immuneACCESS table is reduced to in-frame sequences with V and J assigned. These tables do not hold every clone; where another copy was compared, an unresolved V gene accounts for under half, and the others remain unexplained. The sample includes 90,000 to 120,000 clones, with more than 70% observed a single time. The ten biggest clones cover approximately 3% of the sample. The input for sequencing was peripheral blood, taken on day 0 of AZD1222 vaccination. The receptors were gathered from an adult in good health.

The chain uses TRBV5-5 and TRBJ1-3; no definite D call. Between the trimmed V and J ends, which lost 0 bases and 0 bases, there was a span of 13 bases. The V gene's germline CDR1 is SGHKS and CDR2 YYEKEE (reference sequence). The CDR3 is 17 residues long. CDR3 DNA sequence: TGTGCCAGCAGCTTGGCCCCGGCAGAGAGCTCTGGAAACACCATATATTTT. Amino acid sequence: CASSLAPAESSGNTIYF.

The chain recombines TRBV28 with TRBJ1-1; tentatively, D is TRBD1 (5 bases). The CDR3 extends over 13 amino acids. V dropped 7 bases and J dropped 11 bases, with 20 bases sitting between them. Germline CDR1 and CDR2: MDHEN and SYDVKM. CDR3 DNA sequence: TGTGCCAGCAATCGGGGAATCGGGACCACCGCTTTCTTT. Translating gives CASNRGIGTTAFF.

The chain employs TRBV14 and TRBJ1-5; D uncertain. The V end lost 4 bases, the J end lost 1 base, and 5 bases lay between the germline ends. Germline V lookup: CDR1 SGHDN, CDR2 FVKESK. CDR3 length: 13 residues. The DNA of the CDR3 is TGTGCCAGCAGCCCCAGGAGCAATCAGCCCCAGCATTTT. Translating gives CASSPRSNQPQHF.

The chain links TRBV7-9 to TRBJ1-2, with a possible D match to TRBD1 (6 bases). This CDR3 region has 13 residues. Trimming left V 0 bases short and J 7 bases short, with 9 bases between. Germline V lookup: CDR1 SEHNR, CDR2 FQNEAQ (reference sequence). The chain's CDR3 is CASSLAQGSGYTF. The CDR3, as DNA: TGTGCCAGCAGCTTAGCACAGGGTTCTGGCTACACCTTC.

This clone is a singleton in its sample. The chain combines TRBV6-6 with TRBJ1-2; maybe TRBD1 (5 bases). The CDR3 sequence is 15 residues long. Trimming removed 0 bases from V and 1 base from J, with 9 bases in between. In germline, CDR1 is MNHNY, CDR2 SVGAGI (reference sequence). CDR3 nucleotides: TGTGCCAGCAGTTACTCGAGGGGAAGTAACTATGGCTACACCTTC. Encoded protein: CASSYSRGSNYGYTF.

The chain couples TRBV5-1 to TRBJ2-5; the D gene could be TRBD1 or TRBD2 (5 bases each). CDR3 size: 15 residues. Trimming cost V 3 bases and J 4 bases, with 16 bases left between them. The germline V gene encodes CDR1 SGHRS and CDR2 YFSETQ. The DNA for the CDR3 is TGCGCCAGCAGCTCCCTGCTTGGGGCGGGAGAGACCCAGTACTTC. Translation gives CASSSLLGAGETQYF.

In its sample, this clone was seen once. The identical CDR3 is also encoded by other nucleotide sequences in the sample. This rearrangement joins TRBV29-1 to TRBJ2-7; no clear D gene. This CDR3 comprises 11 residues. Trimming removed 4 bases at V and 3 bases at J, with 7 bases between. Germline V CDR1 and CDR2: SQVTM, ANQGSEA. CDR3 sequence (DNA): TGCAGCGTTGCAGTAAGCTACGAGCAGTACTTC. Its protein is CSVAVSYEQYF.

The chain employs TRBV28 and TRBJ1-1; a possible D gene is TRBD1 (5 bases). V lost 4 bases and J 4 bases, leaving 13 bases between the germline ends. This CDR3 is built from 14 residues. Per germline, CDR1 MDHEN and CDR2 SYDVKM. CDR3 nucleotides: TGTGCCAGCAGTTGGGACCAGGGCGCCACTGAAGCTTTCTTT. This gives the protein CASSWDQGATEAFF.

The rearrangement joins TRBV3-1 (or the pseudogene TRBV3-2) to TRBJ2-1; D is undetermined. CDR1 is LGHDT, CDR2 YNNKEL, per germline (reference sequence). The CDR3 loop spans 16 amino acids. Trimming stripped 0 bases from V and 7 bases from J, with 16 bases between. The CDR3 bases are TGTGCCAGCAGCCAAGATTCAGGAAGACCAGAGAATGAGCAGTTCTTC. Its protein product is CASSQDSGRPENEQFF.

The CDR3 coding sequence is TGTGCCAGCTCACCAATATCCCCAGGGCTCGACTATGGCTACACCTTC. It is translated as CASSPISPGLDYGYTF. The V call is TRBV18, the J call TRBJ1-2, with TRBD1 as a possible D gene (5 bases). The CDR3 extends over 16 amino acids. The germline V and J ends were trimmed by 2 bases and 3 bases, with 16 bases remaining between them. Per the germline V gene, CDR1 is KGHSH and CDR2 is LQKENI.

This clone was detected only once. The chain links TRBV7-8 to TRBJ2-6; D call uncertain. This CDR3 spans 17 amino acids. Trimming stripped 6 bases from V and 0 bases from J, with 15 bases between. CDR1 and CDR2 (germline): SGHVS, FQNEAQ. This chain's CDR3 is CASSITGRTSGANVLTF. DNA of the CDR3: TGTGCCAGCAGTATTACGGGCAGGACCTCTGGGGCCAACGTCCTGACTTTC. Full variable domain (rest looked up from reference TRBV7-8 and TRBJ2-6): GAGVSQSPRYKVAKRGQDVALRCDPISGHVSLFWYQQALGQGPEFLTYFQNEAQLDKSGLPSDRFFAERPEGSVSTLKIQRTQQEDSAVYLCASSITGRTSGANVLTFGAGSRLTVL.